This T cell receptor beta chain derives from a study of CXCR3-negative and CXCR3-positive naive CD8 T cells. Germline CDR1 reads MGHDK; CDR2 reads SYGVNS. The CDR3 has 13 amino acids. 5' RACE with UMI labels generated the TRB cDNA libraries. TCRdb re-analyzed the 5' RACE reads; it lists each CDR3 protein once, without DNA. With some 45,000 distinct CDR3 sequences in the sample, the ten largest clones hold approximately 1.4%. This receptor was taken from a human donor in good health. Some clones in this sample may be carry-over from other donors' samples. The chain uses TRBV25-1 and TRBJ2-1; TCRdb calls TRBD1, which cannot be checked without DNA. The sequenced sample was naive CXCR3- CD8+ T cells from blood. Regarding subset: CD45RO-CCR7+CD27+CD95- naive CD8+ T cells lacking CXCR3 (TNR3-). CDR3 protein: CASSESRVNEQLF. The complete variable domain, with remaining parts taken from reference TRBV25-1 and TRBJ2-1, reads EADIYQTPRYLVIGTGKKITLECSQTMGHDKMYWYQQDPGMELHLIHYSYGVNSTEKGDLSSESTVSRIRTEHFPLTLESARPSHTSQYLCASSESRVNEQLFGPGTRLTVL.